The next 17 T cell receptor beta chains were all read from a single sample in a study of human T cells and chemical hapten exposure (dated by TCRdb to about 2021). In light of the paper, this sample's time point label describes: pre-sensitization, week 0. What the treatment or condition label conveys for this sample: therapeutic diphenylcyclopropenone sensitization with weekly scalp DPC. The library relied on RACE. TCRdb records NextSeq 500 as the sequencer. The public reads were quality trimmed at Q25 with fastp and then assembled into clones with MiXCR by TCRdb, keeping productive beta chains. Duplicate CDR3 protein sequences are folded into a single record with the most common DNA and genes. This sample holds a few hundred thousand distinct CDR3 sequences; approximately 8.6% were observed only once. 2.3% of the sample is held by the ten biggest clonotypes. The material sequenced was whole blood, taken in connection with sensitization to the hapten diphenylcyclopropenone (DPC). All receptors derive from a woman aged 40 to 50 with alopecia areata. Some clones in this sample may be carry-over from other donors' samples.

The chain recombines TRBV12-3 or TRBV12-4 with TRBJ2-5; possibly TRBD2 for D (6 bases). The CDR3 covers 17 residues. Between the trimmed V and J ends, which lost 10 bases and 2 bases, there was a span of 26 bases. CDR3 loop: CATTEGGRRRLQETQYF. For the CDR3, the DNA is TGTGCCACCACCGAGGGAGGACGTCGAAGATTACAAGAGACCCAGTACTTC.

There are a few counts of this clonotype. The CDR3 region is CASSGRLAGGSETQYF. The CDR3 region has the DNA TGTGCCAGCAGCGGAAGACTAGCGGGAGGATCAGAGACCCAGTACTTC. The chain employs TRBV9 and TRBJ2-5; 13 nucleotides align to TRBD2. The trim removed 3 bases at V and 4 bases at J, leaving 6 bases unmatched. The CDR3 totals 16 residues. Germline values: CDR1 SGDLS, CDR2 YYNGEE.

This clonotype showed up many times. V and J are TRBV24-1 and TRBJ1-5; TRBD1 might be the D (6 bases). Germline CDR1 is KGHDR and CDR2 is SFDVKD. The CDR3 totals 14 residues. The V end was cut by 2 bases, the J end by 6 bases, with 10 bases between. The CDR3 nucleotides read TGTGCCACCAGTGATTCATCCAGGGGTCAGCCCCAGCATTTT. Translation gives CATSDSSRGQPQHF.

The chain links TRBV28 to TRBJ1-3; D unclear. The V end lost 4 bases, the J end lost 3 bases, and 16 bases lay between the germline ends. The germline CDR1 and CDR2 sequences are MDHEN and SYDVKM. The CDR3 covers 16 residues. CDR3 sequence: CASSSSSTTVGNTIYF. DNA of the CDR3: TGTGCCAGCAGTTCCTCAAGCACGACCGTTGGAAACACCATATATTTT.

The V gene is TRBV10-3, the J gene TRBJ1-5; TRBD1 is a possible D gene (6 bases). The CDR3 covers 14 residues. Germline loops: CDR1 ENHRY, CDR2 SYGVKD. Trimming took 6 bases from V and 4 from J, leaving 13 bases between them. The CDR3 reads CAISQDSQNQPQHF. The CDR3 DNA follows: TGTGCCATCAGCCAGGACAGCCAGAATCAGCCCCAGCATTTT.

This clonotype was recorded at least ten times. J is TRBJ2-1 and V is TRBV12-3 or TRBV12-4; the match to TRBD2 covers 9 bases. The CDR3 has 15 residues. Trimming at V came to 4 bases and at J to 9 bases, leaving 10 bases not matched to a gene. Written as DNA, the CDR3 is TGTGCCAGCAGTTCTGGAACTAGCGGGTCGGTTGAGCAGTTCTTC. Its protein product is CASSSGTSGSVEQFF.

This clonotype occurred a few times. The chain is built from TRBV12-3 or TRBV12-4 and TRBJ2-3, with D perhaps matching TRBD2 (6 bases). The CDR3 loop spans 17 amino acids. Trimming removed 3 bases from V and 1 base from J, with 17 bases in between. This CDR3 reads CASSFTYPVAGTDTQYF. CDR3 nucleotide sequence: TGTGCCAGCAGTTTCACCTATCCCGTAGCGGGCACAGATACGCAGTATTTT.

This clonotype turned up a few times. The CDR3 protein is CASSQGASSSGNTIYF. In nucleotides, the CDR3 is TGTGCCAGCAGCCAAGGGGCGTCCTCTTCTGGAAACACCATATATTTT. The rearrangement joins TRBV3-1 to TRBJ1-3, with D unresolved. The ends were cut back, 1 base at V and 1 base at J, with 11 bases in the middle. This CDR3 is built from 16 residues. From germline, CDR1 is LGHDT and CDR2 YNNKEL (reference sequence). The full variable domain, with the rest looked up from reference TRBV3-1 and TRBJ1-3, is DTAVSQTPKYLVTQMGNDKSIKCEQNLGHDTMYWYKQDSKKFLKIMFSYNNKELIINETVPNRFSPKSPDKAHLNLHINSLELGDSAVYFCASSQGASSSGNTIYFGEGSWLTVV.

The table lists this clonotype with many counts. The rearrangement uses TRBV7-9 and TRBJ2-1, with 9 bases fitting TRBD2. The CDR3 has 16 residues. Germline lookup yields CDR1 SEHNR and CDR2 FQNEAQ (reference sequence). V was pared by 3 bases and J by 6 bases, with 9 bases of the junction left unmatched. The CDR3: CASSFPGGGRANEQFF. Here the CDR3 DNA reads TGTGCCAGCAGCTTCCCTGGAGGCGGGAGGGCCAATGAGCAGTTCTTC.

V gene TRBV7-2 combines with J gene TRBJ2-3; D is uncertain. This CDR3 spans 15 amino acids. From germline, CDR1 is SGHTA and CDR2 FQGNSA. V shed 1 base and J shed 2 bases, with 10 bases lying between them. The CDR3 reads CASSLVWAVTDTQYF. For the CDR3, the DNA is TGTGCCAGCAGCTTAGTATGGGCTGTCACAGATACGCAGTATTTT.

This clonotype was seen more than once but under ten times. The rearrangement joins TRBV5-4 to TRBJ2-2, with 8 nucleotides matching TRBD2. The CDR3 consists of 16 residues. The junction had 9 bases not matched to a gene; V was cut back by 3 bases and J by 5 bases. Germline CDR1 SGHNT, CDR2 YYREEE (reference sequence). CDR3 bases: TGTGCCAGCAGCTGGAGAGCGGGAGTGAGAACCGGGGAGCTGTTTTTT. Amino acids: CASSWRAGVRTGELFF. The whole variable domain, filled in from reference TRBV5-4 and TRBJ2-2, reads ETGVTQSPTHLIKTRGQQVTLRCSSQSGHNTVSWYQQALGQGPQFIFQYYREEENGRGNFPPRFSGLQFPNYSSELNVNALELDDSALYLCASSWRAGVRTGELFFGEGSRLTVL.

This clonotype was detected only a few times. This chain joins TRBV13 and TRBJ2-7; TRBD2 matches 14 bases. Losses at the gene ends were 0 bases for V and 4 bases for J; bases not matched to a gene: 8. Germline V gene lookup returns CDR1 PRHDT and CDR2 FYEKMQ (reference sequence). The CDR3 spans 18 residues. The CDR3 sequence: CASSLGGLAGVLDYEQYF. The CDR3, as DNA: TGTGCCAGCAGCTTAGGGGGACTAGCGGGAGTATTAGATTACGAGCAGTACTTC.

This clonotype was found a few times. The V gene is TRBV7-9, the J gene TRBJ1-4, with a tentative D call TRBD1 (5 bases). There are 15 residues in the CDR3. Germline V gene sequence: CDR1 SEHNR, CDR2 FQNEAQ (reference sequence). Trimming took off 5 bases at V and 3 bases at J, with 13 bases between the two ends. The CDR3 sequence: CASSRAGLANEKLFF. In DNA form, the CDR3 reads TGTGCCAGCAGCCGAGCGGGGCTTGCTAATGAAAAACTGTTTTTT.

This clonotype has ten or more counts. The V call is TRBV27, the J call TRBJ1-3, with D uncertain. The CDR3 runs to 12 residues. Trimming stripped 7 bases from V and 4 bases from J, with 8 bases between. Germline CDR1 and CDR2: MNHEY and SMNVEV (reference sequence). CDR3 region: CASISAGNTIYF. DNA for the CDR3: TGTGCCAGCATTTCAGCCGGAAACACCATATATTTT.

The rearrangement joins TRBV28 to TRBJ2-1; tentatively, D is TRBD1 or TRBD2 (5 bases each). This CDR3 contains 14 residues. Trimming cost V 5 bases and J 5 bases, with 13 bases left between them. CDR1 and CDR2 from the germline V gene are MDHEN and SYDVKM. The CDR3, as DNA: TGTGCCAGCAGTCCAGGGACGGCCGACAATGAGCAGTTCTTC. It yields the protein CASSPGTADNEQFF.

This clonotype was picked up many times. The chain uses TRBV27 and TRBJ2-7; tentative D call: TRBD1 (6 bases). Germline assignment: CDR1 MNHEY and CDR2 SMNVEV (reference sequence). The V and J ends lost 6 bases and 6 bases respectively, with 12 bases between them. The CDR3 is 12 residues long. CDR3 nucleotide sequence: TGTGCCAGCAGCTCCCCAGGGGCCGAGCAGTACTTC. Its protein product is CASSSPGAEQYF.

This chain connects TRBV3-1 to TRBJ2-1; the D gene is possibly TRBD1 (6 bases). Trimming pared 1 base from V and 7 bases from J, leaving 8 bases between. The CDR3 contains 13 residues. Per the germline V gene, CDR1 is LGHDT and CDR2 is YNNKEL (reference sequence). The chain's CDR3 is CASSQGRGNEQFF. The CDR3 DNA reads TGTGCCAGCAGCCAAGGCAGGGGAAATGAGCAGTTCTTC.